The sample holds one count of the clone carrying this T cell receptor beta chain. The antigen remains unidentified. The assay was immunoSEQ multiplex PCR, and TCRdb's table has in-frame clones only and misses some. The table includes 6,000 to 8,500 clones, about 85% detected once. The sample is drawn from a study of immune evolution from preneoplasia to lung adenocarcinoma. About the study: HLA loss of heterozygosity: roughly 7.5% AIS, around 16% MIA, over 25% ADC, none AAH.

Histologic diagnosis was independently verified by two lung pathologists. Nucleic acids came from premalignant or tumor cells enriched by macro-dissection. V gave up 0 bases and J gave up 3 bases; unmatched junction bases: 8. The germline V gene has CDR1 MGHRA and CDR2 YSYEKL. The CDR3 length is 17 residues. Findings and caveats of the study: Top clone share appeared to fall from AAH through AIS, MIA, adenocarcinoma.

The sequenced material came from FFPE minimally invasive lung adenocarcinoma tissue. The clonotype was recovered from a person aged 65 to 85 with lung adenocarcinoma. V and J are TRBV4-1 and TRBJ2-1; 7 nucleotides match TRBD2. The CDR3 loop is CASSQEGGTTVYNEQFF. CDR3 nucleotides: TGCGCCAGCAGCCAAGAGGGGGGGACGACCGTCTACAATGAGCAGTTCTTC.